This passage covers 31 T cell receptor beta chains from one sample sequenced in a study of breast tumors, draining lymph nodes, adjacent tissues. MiXCR, applied by TCRdb to the multiplex PCR reads, yields one record per CDR3 protein. The repertoire consists of 270,000 or so distinct CDR3 sequences, with about 30% occurring once and the leading ten covering roughly 1.2%. Samples came from axillary lymph nodes draining the breast cancer. The source material was axillary lymph node tissue. The source is a female donor with breast cancer. Some clones in this sample may be carry-over from other donors' samples.

The table lists this clonotype with many counts. The chain recombines TRBV10-3 with TRBJ2-7; tentative D call: TRBD2 (5 bases). Trimming removed 6 bases at V and 5 bases at J, with 14 bases between. CDR1 is ENHRY, CDR2 SYGVKD, per germline. This CDR3 region has 13 residues. CDR3 sequence reads: CAIRPTGSHEQYF. The DNA for the CDR3 is TGTGCCATCAGGCCGACGGGGTCCCACGAGCAGTACTTC.

This clonotype was counted many times. The genes are TRBV4-3 and TRBJ2-3; 7 nucleotides match TRBD1. CDR3 length: 15 residues. CDR1 LGHNA and CDR2 YSLEER come from the germline V gene. Trimming removed 3 bases from V and 2 bases from J; junction bases left unmatched: 5. The CDR3 protein is CASSQAQGHTDTQYF. The CDR3, as DNA: TGCGCCAGCAGCCAGGCACAGGGGCACACAGATACGCAGTATTTT.

Of note for this clonotype: One base away lies a much larger clone, so this may be a sequencing read error. The rearrangement links TRBV20-1 to TRBJ2-3, with TRBD2 matching over 7 bases. Germline lookup yields CDR1 DFQATT and CDR2 SNEGSKA (reference sequence). The CDR3 runs 18 residues. The ends lost 4 bases at V and 4 bases at J; junction bases unmatched: 20. CDR3 in amino acids: CSAIPPEAGIIIADTQYF. CDR3 nucleotides: TGCAGTGCTATTCCCCCGGAAGCGGGAATTATTATCGCAGATACGCAGTATTTT.

This clonotype was seen only once. A much larger clonotype is one base distant, so this may be a read error. The chain joins TRBV19 to TRBJ2-2; 13 nucleotides agree with TRBD2. Per germline, CDR1 LNHDA and CDR2 SQIVND (reference sequence). The CDR3 spans 19 residues. CDR3 region: CVSSIPGLAGLPGTGELFF. The CDR3 DNA follows: TGTGTCAGTAGTATCCCGGGACTAGCGGGACTCCCGGGCACCGGGGAGCTGTTTTTT.

This clonotype has a count of ten or more. The chain has TRBV6-5 and TRBJ2-1; D not resolved. Germline CDR1 reads MNHEY; CDR2 reads SVGAGI. V was trimmed by 4 bases and J by 6 bases, leaving 7 bases between them. The CDR3 spans 12 residues. The CDR3 here is CASSSQVNEQFF. In DNA, the CDR3 is TGTGCCAGCAGTTCCCAGGTCAATGAGCAGTTCTTC.

The sample holds many counts of this clonotype. The chain has TRBV19 and TRBJ1-5; TRBD1 is a possible D gene (5 bases). This CDR3 contains 16 residues. V was cut by 0 bases and J by 2 bases, with 11 bases left in between. Germline lookup yields CDR1 LNHDA and CDR2 SQIVND (reference sequence). The CDR3 loop is CASSIDRGGGNQPQHF. The CDR3 DNA reads as TGTGCCAGTAGTATAGATCGGGGAGGGGGCAATCAGCCCCAGCATTTT.

The chain has TRBV6-1 and TRBJ2-1, with 9 bases lining up with TRBD1. The V gene end was trimmed by 5 bases and the J gene end by 6 bases; junction bases not matched to a gene: 5. This CDR3 is built from 14 residues. Per germline, CDR1 MNHNS and CDR2 SASEGT. The CDR3 sequence: CASSIDRGVNEQFF. In DNA form, the CDR3 reads TGTGCCAGCAGTATCGACAGGGGGGTCAATGAGCAGTTCTTC.

This clonotype was picked up many times. CDR3 sequence: CSARAPWTSGSPLQETQYF. CDR3 DNA sequence: TGCAGTGCTAGAGCACCCTGGACTAGCGGGAGTCCCCTTCAAGAGACCCAGTACTTC. The rearrangement links TRBV20-1 to TRBJ2-5; 13 bases map to TRBD2. The germline CDR1 and CDR2 sequences are DFQATT and SNEGSKA (reference sequence). CDR3 size: 19 residues. Trimming cost V 1 base and J 2 bases; bases outside gene matches: 13.

In its sample, this clonotype was seen a few times. The chain joins TRBV6-7 to TRBJ2-1, with 10 bases fitting TRBD1. TRBV6-7 is an ORF, and what it does is uncertain. Germline trimming cut 8 bases from V and 10 bases from J; bases unmatched to any gene: 17. The CDR3 length is 16 residues. The CDR3 region is CASPTDRGHHNREQFF. The CDR3 DNA follows: TGTGCCAGCCCCACCGACAGGGGGCACCATAACCGAGAGCAGTTCTTC.

This clonotype was recorded a few times. This CDR3 fails to terminate in the conserved phenylalanine or tryptophan, so it likely reflects a read error. V is TRBV20-1 and J is TRBJ1-5; 9 nucleotides align to TRBD1. The germline V gene has CDR1 DFQATT and CDR2 SNEGSKA (reference sequence). V gave up 5 bases and J gave up 4 bases; unmatched junction bases: 12. This CDR3 region has 16 residues. CDR3 in DNA: TGCAGTGCTGCGATAATTGGGACAGGGAAAAATCAGCCCCAGCATGGT. This encodes CSAAIIGTGKNQPQHG.

In this sample, this clonotype turned up many times. The chain combines TRBV20-1 with TRBJ2-3, with 7 positions matching TRBD1. After removal of 4 bases from V and 7 bases from J, the junction contained 14 bases not matched to a gene. CDR1 is DFQATT and CDR2 is SNEGSKA in the germline V gene (reference sequence). The CDR3 is 15 residues long. The CDR3 region is CSAIPARGIVNTQYF. The CDR3 region has the DNA TGCAGTGCTATCCCGGCCAGGGGGATTGTGAATACGCAGTATTTT.

In this sample, this clonotype turned up once. A read error may explain this, as a much larger clone is one base away. The rearrangement joins TRBV4-2 to TRBJ2-7; D unclear. Per germline, CDR1 LGHNA and CDR2 YNFKEQ. The CDR3 has 14 residues. The CDR3 reads CATSPLTLSYEQYF. For the CDR3, the DNA is TGTGCCACCAGCCCCTTAACTCTTTCCTACGAGCAGTACTTC.

This clonotype was found many times. CDR3 in DNA: TGTGCCAGCAGCGTAGGGGCAGCTGTTAGCACAGATACGCAGTATTTT. Amino acid sequence: CASSVGAAVSTDTQYF. This chain links TRBV9 with TRBJ2-3; D ambiguous. Trimming left V 0 bases short and J 0 bases short, with 11 bases between. CDR1 is SGDLS and CDR2 is YYNGEE in the germline V gene. The CDR3 length is 16 residues.

In its sample, this clonotype was seen many times. CDR3 nucleotides: TGTGCCAACCAATACCGGGAGGGCCCCTACGAGCAGTACTTC. Translated, it gives CANQYREGPYEQYF. This chain connects TRBV2 to TRBJ2-7, with TRBD2 matching 8 bases. This CDR3 comprises 14 residues. Germline trimming cut 10 bases from V and 2 bases from J; bases unmatched to any gene: 10. Germline-derived CDR1 and CDR2 are SNHLY and FYNNEI. The full variable domain, its missing parts supplied by reference TRBV2 and TRBJ2-7, is EPEVTQTPSHQVTQMGQEVILRCVPISNHLYFYWYRQILGQKVEFLVSFYNNEISEKSEIFDDQFSVERPDGSNFTLKIRSTKLEDSAMYFCANQYREGPYEQYFGPGTRLTVT.

Many counts were recorded for this clonotype. The chain couples TRBV7-8 to TRBJ2-7, with D perhaps TRBD2 (6 bases). This CDR3 has 16 amino acids. Germline values: CDR1 SGHVS, CDR2 FQNEAQ. V lost 4 bases, J lost 0 bases, and 16 bases lay in between. As DNA, the CDR3 is TGTGCCAGCAGCTCGAACCTAGCGTCGAGCTCCTACGAGCAGTACTTC. Translated, it gives CASSSNLASSSYEQYF.

V and J are TRBV18 and TRBJ2-7; D ambiguous. The CDR3 consists of 14 residues. The germline V gene encodes CDR1 KGHSH and CDR2 LQKENI. V was pared by 3 bases and J by 2 bases, with 11 bases between. CDR3: CASSPVAVAYEQYF. The CDR3 nucleotides read TGTGCCAGCTCACCTGTGGCGGTTGCCTACGAGCAGTACTTC.

There are many counts of this clonotype. This rearrangement joins TRBV11-1 to TRBJ2-2, with D unresolved. CDR1 is SGHAT and CDR2 is FQDESV in the germline V gene (reference sequence). The CDR3 totals 13 residues. Trimming shortened V by 5 bases and J by 4 bases, and 8 bases separated the two germline ends. CDR3 nucleotide sequence: TGTGCCAGCAGCCAACTGGGCACCGGGGAGCTGTTTTTT. It translates to CASSQLGTGELFF.

The count of this clonotype is one. At one of its ends the junction is not consistent with the germline gene, which may arise from a read error. V gene TRBV6-2 or TRBV6-3 combines with J gene TRBJ1-3; tentative D call: TRBD1 (6 bases). In germline, CDR1 is MNHEY, CDR2 SVGEGT. The CDR3 runs 12 residues. This CDR3 is CASNRAGNTINF. In nucleotides, the CDR3 is TGTGCCAGCAACAGGGCTGGAAACACCATAAATTTT.

At least ten counts were recorded for this clonotype. In DNA form, the CDR3 reads TGTGCCAGCAGCTCAATAGCGGGAGGGCCGGCAGATACGCAGTATTTT. This gives the protein CASSSIAGGPADTQYF. The J gene is TRBJ2-3, the V gene TRBV11-3, with 11 bases aligning to TRBD2. In germline, CDR1 is SGHNT, CDR2 YENEEA. CDR3 length: 16 residues. The ends lost 4 bases at V and 4 bases at J; junction bases unmatched: 7.

Remarks on this clonotype: A much larger clone sits a single nucleotide away, making a read error possible. This chain joins TRBV7-9 and TRBJ2-3; D possibly matches TRBD1 or TRBD2 (5 bases each). Germline V CDR1 and CDR2: SEHNR, FQNEAQ (reference sequence). Deletions cut 5 bases from V and 4 bases from J, with 10 bases between. The CDR3 contains 13 residues. CDR3 DNA sequence: TGTGCCAGCAGCCGGGGCTTTGCAGATACGCAGTATTTT. Its protein product is CASSRGFADTQYF.

As for this clonotype: A read error may be the cause here, since a much bigger clone is one base away. The V call is TRBV12-3 or TRBV12-4, the J call TRBJ2-7, with TRBD1 matching over 7 bases. Germline trimming cut 3 bases from V and 4 bases from J; bases unmatched to any gene: 18. The CDR3 has 18 amino acids. The CDR3 sequence: CASSFARPRTGHRYEQYF. CDR3 bases: TGTGCCAGCAGTTTCGCCAGACCCAGGACAGGACATCGTTACGAGCAGTACTTC.

This clonotype occurred many times. This sequence joins TRBV6-6 and TRBJ1-2; 7 bases match TRBD1. Germline CDR1 is MNHNY and CDR2 is SVGAGI (reference sequence). V shed 6 bases, J shed 0 bases, and the junction held 7 bases outside the gene matches. CDR3 length: 15 residues. The CDR3 sequence is CASRPTGVTNYGYTF. CDR3 sequence (DNA): TGTGCCAGCAGGCCAACAGGGGTTACTAACTATGGCTACACCTTC.

This clonotype was seen many times. The V and J genes are TRBV29-1 and TRBJ1-2; D remains ambiguous. The CDR3 totals 14 residues. Germline loops: CDR1 SQVTM, CDR2 ANQGSEA. V shed 1 base and J shed 5 bases, with 14 bases lying between them. The CDR3 bases are TGCAGCGTTGAAGTCGCGACTTCTTTTTATGGCTACACCTTC. Protein sequence: CSVEVATSFYGYTF.

The sample holds many counts of this clonotype. The chain has TRBV2 and TRBJ2-3; D not certain. Trimming removed 1 base at V and 2 bases at J, with 7 bases between. The CDR3 is 14 amino acids. Germline V gene sequence: CDR1 SNHLY, CDR2 FYNNEI. This CDR3 reads CASSEGQITDTQYF. CDR3 DNA sequence: TGTGCCAGCAGTGAAGGGCAGATCACAGATACGCAGTATTTT.

This clonotype was seen repeatedly, ten times or more. J is TRBJ1-2 and V is TRBV6-2 or TRBV6-3, with D possibly TRBD1 on 5 matching bases. Germline assignment: CDR1 MNHEY and CDR2 SVGEGT. The V gene lost 7 bases and the J gene lost 4 bases, with 13 bases spanning the gap. This CDR3 spans 13 amino acids. The CDR3 spells CASNPFDSYGYTF. CDR3 DNA: TGTGCCAGCAATCCTTTTGACAGCTATGGCTACACCTTC.

There are many counts of this clonotype. The chain combines TRBV11-2 with TRBJ2-7; the match to TRBD2 covers 8 bases. The CDR3 is 17 amino acids. V dropped 8 bases and J dropped 7; count of bases not matched to a gene: 22. Germline-derived CDR1 and CDR2 are SGHAT and FQNNGV. DNA for the CDR3: TGTGCCAGCCGCAATTCCCCCGAGCGGGAGTGGAGGGGGGAGCAGTACTTC. It specifies CASRNSPEREWRGEQYF.

This clonotype was seen a few times. A much larger clone differs from this one at a single base, so this may be a read error. This chain links TRBV19 with TRBJ2-3; a possible D gene is TRBD2 (5 bases). The CDR3 covers 13 residues. Germline V CDR1 and CDR2: LNHDA, SQIVND (reference sequence). The V gene lost 4 bases and the J gene lost 10 bases, with 15 bases spanning the gap. For the CDR3, the DNA is TGTGCCAGTAGTACCACCCATAGCGATGCGCAGTATTTT. Translated: CASSTTHSDAQYF.

This clonotype was detected ten times or more. The chain combines TRBV12-3 or TRBV12-4 with TRBJ2-1, with D tentatively TRBD1 (6 bases). V was cut by 5 bases and J by 10 bases, with 21 bases left in between. The CDR3 runs 15 residues. The CDR3 sequence: CASSPNVGQPGEQFF. DNA of the CDR3: TGTGCCAGCAGTCCCAACGTCGGACAGCCCGGGGAGCAGTTCTTC.

This sequence joins TRBV27 and TRBJ2-7, with a tentative D call TRBD1 (6 bases). V lost 5 bases to trimming and J lost 1 base, with 18 bases between them. CDR3 length equals 16 residues. Per germline, CDR1 MNHEY and CDR2 SMNVEV (reference sequence). The CDR3 spells CASSPQGHEGSYEQYF. The CDR3 DNA follows: TGTGCCAGCAGTCCGCAGGGACACGAAGGGTCCTACGAGCAGTACTTC.

As regards this clonotype: It may be a read error: a sequence one base away is much more abundant. The V call is TRBV11-2, the J call TRBJ2-7, with 8 bases identical to TRBD2. CDR1 and CDR2 (germline): SGHAT, FQNNGV. This CDR3 has 15 amino acids. Trimming cost V 1 base and J 4 bases; bases outside gene matches: 6. As DNA, the CDR3 is TGTGCCAGCAGCTTAGGTAGCGGGACAACTTACGAGCAGTACTTC. Translating it yields CASSLGSGTTYEQYF.

At least ten counts were recorded for this clonotype. The genes are TRBV19 and TRBJ2-2; possibly TRBD1 for D (6 bases). This CDR3 has 14 residues. CDR1 is LNHDA and CDR2 is SQIVND in the germline V gene (reference sequence). Trimming took off 6 bases at V and 4 bases at J, with 12 bases between the two ends. CDR3 DNA: TGTGCCAGTAGAACTACAGGGTTCACCGGGGAGCTGTTTTTT. Its protein product is CASRTTGFTGELFF.